The table lists the clone carrying this T cell receptor beta chain with a few counts. Per the original methods: Counts of nucleated cells, estimated from reference gene primer amplification, were obtained. TCRdb's table, derived via immunoSEQ multiplex PCR, lists solely in-frame clones and lacks some. Clonal size and the V and J genes are those of that table, whereas D and trimming came from the DNA. This sample carries tens of thousands of clones, over 80% of them seen once, and the ten largest clones take about 1.4%. This specimen belongs to a study of blood T cell repertoires in COVID-19. Study as a whole: Researchers got acute and convalescent COVID-19 samples from the United States, Italy and Spain. Nucleic acid was either cDNA or gDNA, and it came from T cells, B-cell-depleted T cells, or PBMCs.

The CDR3 consists of 13 residues. From germline, CDR1 is MDHEN and CDR2 SYDVKM. The V end was cut by 11 bases, the J end by 2 bases, with 15 bases between. The TCR was taken from a man aged 45-65 years with acute or convalescent COVID-19. Source material: peripheral blood. The chain carries TRBV28 and TRBJ1-1, with D perhaps matching TRBD1 (6 bases). For the CDR3, the DNA is TGTGCCGTACCATCGGACAGTAACACTGAAGCTTTCTTT. Amino acids: CAVPSDSNTEAFF.